The entry below describes one T cell receptor beta chain. One end of the junction varies from germline; a read error may be responsible. These data come from a study of Ad26.COV2.S vaccination and SARS-CoV-2 variants. Stated treatment: around 19 received Ad26.COV2.S at low or high dose, single or two shots; roughly five received placebo; per-sample allocation not given. After the first vaccine or placebo injection, samples were drawn on day 63. Repertoires were generated with immunoSEQ multiplex PCR, while TCRdb's copy carries only in-frame clones and drops some. Of about 220,000 clones listed, roughly 90% are singletons. The clonotype comes from a person between 18 and 60 years old who received the Ad26.COV2.S COVID-19 vaccine or a placebo. The input for sequencing was peripheral blood, taken in a trial of Ad26.COV2.S vaccine versus placebo.

The CDR3 bases are TGTGCTAGCAGCAGGGGACAGGGCTACGAGCAGTACTTC. Translated: CASSRGQGYEQYF. V gene TRBV7-7 combines with J gene TRBJ2-7, with 9 bases matching TRBD1. Germline V CDR1 and CDR2: SSHAT, FNYEAQ (reference sequence). The CDR3 extends over 13 amino acids. Based on the CDR3 plus reference TRBV7-7 and TRBJ2-7, the full variable domain is GAGVSQSPRYKVTKRGQDVTLRCDPISSHATLYWYQQALGQGPEFLTYFNYEAQPDKSGLPSDRFSAERPEGSISTLTIQRTEQRDSAMYRCASSRGQGYEQYFGPGTRLTVT.